The 5 T cell receptor beta chains presented below share a single source sample, sequenced in a study of blood T cells in healthy people across ages (dated by TCRdb to between 2014 and 2016). Libraries were made using 5' RACE. Sequencing was carried out with an Illumina HiSeq 2500. A second PCR of about 6 to 11 cycles was performed with a sample-barcoded 5' primer and a J-beta primer mix. The public reads were quality trimmed at Q25 with fastp and then assembled into clones with MiXCR by TCRdb, keeping productive beta chains. Duplicate CDR3 protein sequences are folded into a single record with the most common DNA and genes. In this sample the table shows 850,000 to 1,000,000 distinct CDR3 sequences, around 48% of which occur a single time. The top ten constitute over 10% of the sample. Input material: blood. These receptors were taken from a man aged 25 to 45 in good health.

This clonotype has more than one count but fewer than ten. DNA for the CDR3: TGTGCCAGCAGCCCCCTCCGCGAGCAGTACTTC. Translated, it gives CASSPLREQYF. The chain uses TRBV6-6 and TRBJ2-7, with D hard to call. Germline lookup yields CDR1 MNHNY and CDR2 SVGAGI (reference sequence). The V end was cut by 6 bases, the J end by 6 bases, with 9 bases between. The CDR3 is 11 amino acids.

This clonotype was seen a handful of times. The V and J genes are TRBV29-1 and TRBJ2-1; D gene ambiguous. Germline V lookup: CDR1 SQVTM, CDR2 ANQGSEA. The CDR3 is 12 residues long. V was pared by 4 bases and J by 4 bases, with 8 bases between. The CDR3 DNA reads as TGCAGCGTTGGTGTGGTTTACAATGAGCAGTTCTTC. Translation: CSVGVVYNEQFF.

This clonotype was found a few times. The rearrangement joins TRBV7-9 to TRBJ2-5; TRBD2 is a possible D gene (5 bases). The CDR3 totals 14 residues. Trimming pared 6 bases from V and 4 bases from J, leaving 15 bases between. The germline V gene has CDR1 SEHNR and CDR2 FQNEAQ (reference sequence). CDR3 DNA: TGTGCCAGCAGTTTTTCTGGACTGGCAGAGACCCAGTACTTC. Translating gives CASSFSGLAETQYF.

This clonotype was seen only once. This chain links TRBV20-1 with TRBJ2-5, with 7 bases fitting TRBD2. The J call is in doubt because the DNA end fits TRBJ2-7 better. The CDR3 has 14 residues. The germline gives CDR1 DFQATT, CDR2 SNEGSKA (reference sequence). The CDR3 loop is CSAARTSFSSEQYF. CDR3 bases: TGCAGTGCTGCCCGGACTAGTTTTTCGTCCGAGCAGTACTTC.

In the case of this clonotype: One end of the junction does not line up with germline, which may come from a read error. The V gene is TRBV7-2, the J gene TRBJ1-4; 9 bases are a match to TRBD1. The CDR3 contains 15 residues. The V gene's germline CDR1 is SGHTA and CDR2 FQGNSA. The CDR3 DNA reads as TGTGTCAGCAGCGCCCAGCCCGGGACAGGGTTAATTTTGTTTTTT. Its translation is CVSSAQPGTGLILFF.